What follows are 29 T cell receptor beta chains derived from one specimen sequenced in a study of shared clonotypes between healthy human individuals. The assay was immunoSEQ multiplex PCR, and TCRdb's table has in-frame clones only and misses some. The repertoire holds about 1 million clones, with roughly 70% as singletons. The material sequenced was memory CD4+ T cells sorted from blood. Subset in this sample: CD45RA-negative fraction. The receptors stem from a man between 18 and 35 years old in good health.

The rearrangement links TRBV5-1 to TRBJ2-4, with 8 bases matching TRBD2. This CDR3 is 19 amino acids long. V shed 0 bases and J 1 base; nucleotides not matched to a gene: 12. Germline CDR1 SGHRS, CDR2 YFSETQ. CDR3 residues: CASSLDPGGPGSAKNIQYF. The CDR3 coding sequence is TGCGCCAGCAGCTTGGATCCGGGGGGGCCTGGAAGCGCCAAAAACATTCAGTACTTC. The whole variable domain, filled in from reference TRBV5-1 and TRBJ2-4, reads KAGVTQTPRYLIKTRGQQVTLSCSPISGHRSVSWYQQTPGQGLQFLFEYFSETQRNKGNFPGRFSGRQFSNSRSEMNVSTLELGDSALYLCASSLDPGGPGSAKNIQYFGAGTRLSVL.

The chain is built from TRBV7-9 and TRBJ2-4; D possibly corresponds to TRBD2 (6 bases). CDR3 length equals 12 residues. The V and J ends lost 2 bases and 9 bases respectively, with 8 bases between them. Germline CDR1 SEHNR, CDR2 FQNEAQ (reference sequence). CDR3 in DNA: TGTGCCAGCAGCTTAACGCGGGGCATTCAGTACTTC. This codes for CASSLTRGIQYF. Full variable domain (outside the CDR3, taken from reference TRBV7-9 and TRBJ2-4): DTGVSQNPRHKITKRGQNVTFRCDPISEHNRLYWYRQTLGQGPEFLTYFQNEAQLEKSRLLSDRFSAERPKGSFSTLEIQRTEQGDSAMYLCASSLTRGIQYFGAGTRLSVL.

The table lists this clone with a count of one. Here the CDR3 DNA reads TGTGCCAGCAGCGAGACAGGGTCGATTCCCGGGGAGCTGTTTTTT. Its translation is CASSETGSIPGELFF. J is TRBJ2-2 and V is TRBV21-1; the tabulated D call, TRBD1, remains unverified against the DNA. TRBV21-1 is recorded as a pseudogene. This CDR3 has 15 amino acids.

This clone was detected a few times. The rearrangement uses TRBV4-1 and TRBJ1-5, with TRBD1 as a possible D gene (5 bases). The CDR3 consists of 14 residues. Trimming took 4 bases from V and 7 from J, leaving 14 bases between them. Germline values: CDR1 MGHRA, CDR2 YSYEKL. The CDR3 protein is CASSLPDTNQPQHF. DNA of the CDR3: TGCGCCAGCAGCCTTCCGGACACAAACCAGCCCCAGCATTTT.

The gene calls are TRBV11-2 and TRBJ2-7; D unresolved. This CDR3 has 12 residues. V was trimmed by 1 base and J by 7 bases, leaving 8 bases between them. The germline CDR1 and CDR2 sequences are SGHAT and FQNNGV. The CDR3 DNA follows: TGTGCCAGCAGCTTAGGCTGGGTGGAGCAGTACTTC. Translation: CASSLGWVEQYF.

The chain joins TRBV5-4 to TRBJ1-2; a weak D match, TRBD1 (5 bases). The CDR3 is 15 residues long. Germline CDR1 is SGHNT and CDR2 is YYREEE (reference sequence). The V end lost 0 bases, the J end lost 4 bases, and 13 bases lay between the germline ends. The CDR3 DNA reads TGTGCCAGCAGCTTGGCTGGACAACCTATCTATGGCTACACCTTC. It codes for CASSLAGQPIYGYTF.

V is TRBV2 and J is TRBJ1-2, with TRBD1 as a possible D gene (5 bases). V shed 6 bases and J shed 5 bases, with 19 bases lying between them. The CDR3 totals 15 residues. CDR1 SNHLY and CDR2 FYNNEI come from the germline V gene. CDR3 residues: CASRSTAQGSYGYTF. CDR3 DNA sequence: TGTGCCAGCAGGTCGACAGCTCAGGGTTCTTATGGCTACACCTTC. Filled out from reference TRBV2 and TRBJ1-2, the complete variable domain reads EPEVTQTPSHQVTQMGQEVILRCVPISNHLYFYWYRQILGQKVEFLVSFYNNEISEKSEIFDDQFSVERPDGSNFTLKIRSTKLEDSAMYFCASRSTAQGSYGYTFGSGTRLTVV.

The chain couples TRBV29-1 to TRBJ2-5; possibly TRBD2 for D (6 bases). The CDR3 length is 14 residues. V lost 7 bases, J lost 5 bases, and 20 bases lay in between. Germline CDR1 reads SQVTM; CDR2 reads ANQGSEA. The CDR3 spells CSAGGTGSGETQYF. The CDR3 bases are TGCAGCGCTGGGGGGACTGGGTCCGGTGAGACCCAGTACTTC. The variable domain in full, completed from reference TRBV29-1 and TRBJ2-5, reads SAVISQKPSRDICQRGTSLTIQCQVDSQVTMMFWYRQQPGQSLTLIATANQGSEATYESGFVIDKFPISRPNLTFSTLTVSNMSPEDSSIYLCSAGGTGSGETQYFGPGTRLLVL.

V and J are TRBV27 and TRBJ2-5, with 8 bases lining up with TRBD1. CDR1 is MNHEY, CDR2 SMNVEV, per germline (reference sequence). This CDR3 comprises 17 residues. J was trimmed by 4 bases and V by 5 bases; bases with no gene match: 15. The CDR3 loop is CASSEIPIRGQGETQYF. In DNA, the CDR3 is TGTGCCAGCAGTGAGATACCTATCAGGGGGCAGGGAGAGACCCAGTACTTC.

This sequence joins TRBV5-1 and TRBJ1-2; D perhaps matches TRBD1 (6 bases). The length of the CDR3 is 15 residues. The V end lost 3 bases, the J end lost 0 bases, and 12 bases lay between the germline ends. The germline CDR1 and CDR2 sequences are SGHRS and YFSETQ. The CDR3 DNA sequence: TGCGCCAGCAGCTGGGGGACACCCGCTAACTATGGCTACACCTTC. Protein sequence: CASSWGTPANYGYTF.

The CDR3 loop is CASSLGTSPNEQFF. In nucleotides, the CDR3 is TGTGCCAGCAGTTTGGGGACTAGCCCCAATGAGCAGTTCTTC. The chain links TRBV28 to TRBJ2-1, with TRBD2 matching 9 bases. V lost 3 bases to trimming and J lost 6 bases; unmatched junction nucleotides: 3. Germline CDR1 reads MDHEN; CDR2 reads SYDVKM. The CDR3 is 14 amino acids.

Note on this clone: This CDR3 is also generated by other DNA sequences in the sample. The V call is TRBV18, the J call TRBJ2-1, with D possibly being TRBD1 (5 bases). Deletions cut 0 bases from V and 8 bases from J, with 8 bases between. This CDR3 region has 13 residues. CDR1 and CDR2 (germline): KGHSH, LQKENI. The CDR3 DNA is TGTGCCAGCTCACCACCAGTAGGGGATGAGCAGTTCTTC. Its protein is CASSPPVGDEQFF.

The chain joins TRBV2 to TRBJ2-2; no clear D. Germline-derived CDR1 and CDR2 are SNHLY and FYNNEI. V was clipped by 6 bases and J by 0 bases, with 11 bases between them. The CDR3 sequence is 15 residues long. CDR3 region: CASRPEPTNTGELFF. The CDR3 DNA follows: TGTGCCAGCAGGCCAGAACCTACGAACACCGGGGAGCTGTTTTTT. Full variable domain (outside the CDR3, taken from reference TRBV2 and TRBJ2-2): EPEVTQTPSHQVTQMGQEVILRCVPISNHLYFYWYRQILGQKVEFLVSFYNNEISEKSEIFDDQFSVERPDGSNFTLKIRSTKLEDSAMYFCASRPEPTNTGELFFGEGSRLTVL.

This chain uses TRBV30 with TRBJ1-3, with a weak D call TRBD1 (5 bases). The CDR3 runs to 15 residues. V was trimmed by 5 bases and J by 0 bases, leaving 14 bases between them. CDR1 and CDR2 from the germline V gene are GTSNPN and SVGIG (reference sequence). The CDR3 loop reads CAWGSGVLSGNTIYF. CDR3 coding DNA: TGTGCCTGGGGCTCGGGGGTCCTCTCTGGAAACACCATATATTTT.

The rearrangement uses TRBV5-1 and TRBJ2-7; 10 bases align to TRBD2. The CDR3 covers 15 residues. Unmatched junction bases numbered 6, after V lost 4 bases and J lost 2 bases. Germline V gene data show CDR1 as SGHRS and CDR2 as YFSETQ. CDR3 loop: CASSRTSGGTYEQYF. The CDR3 DNA reads TGCGCCAGCAGCCGGACTAGCGGAGGGACCTACGAGCAGTACTTC.

As to this clone: This may arise from a read error, as a much more abundant clone is one base away. The chain links TRBV2 to TRBJ1-1; D is unclear. This CDR3 is 13 amino acids long. Germline CDR1 and CDR2: SNHLY and FYNNEI. Trimming removed 6 bases from V and 4 bases from J, with 12 bases in between. The CDR3 loop is CASRRKGSTEAFF. CDR3 coding DNA: TGTGCCAGCAGACGGAAGGGAAGCACTGAAGCTTTCTTT.

Remarks on this clone: The sample has other DNA sequences that encode this CDR3 too. The chain couples TRBV5-1 to TRBJ2-6; 7 bases fit TRBD1. Trimming took 3 bases from V and 0 from J; bases not matched to a gene: 3. CDR3 length: 16 amino acids. CDR1 and CDR2 from the germline V gene are SGHRS and YFSETQ. The CDR3 nucleotides are TGCGCCAGCAGCTCCGGGACAGTCTCTGGGGCCAACGTCCTGACTTTC. It translates to CASSSGTVSGANVLTF. Based on the CDR3 plus reference TRBV5-1 and TRBJ2-6, the full variable domain is KAGVTQTPRYLIKTRGQQVTLSCSPISGHRSVSWYQQTPGQGLQFLFEYFSETQRNKGNFPGRFSGRQFSNSRSEMNVSTLELGDSALYLCASSSGTVSGANVLTFGAGSRLTVL.

This clone was seen more than once but under ten times. This sequence joins TRBV14 and TRBJ1-1; tentatively, D is TRBD1 (6 bases). CDR3 length: 14 residues. Trimming cost V 6 bases and J 0 bases, with 11 bases left between them. In germline, CDR1 is SGHDN, CDR2 FVKESK. In nucleotides, the CDR3 is TGTGCCAGCAGGGGGGACAAAATGAACACTGAAGCTTTCTTT. Encoded protein: CASRGDKMNTEAFF.

The rearrangement uses TRBV10-2 and TRBJ1-6; D might be TRBD1 (6 bases). Trimming stripped 3 bases from V and 5 bases from J, with 14 bases between. Germline loops: CDR1 WSHSY, CDR2 SAAADI. The CDR3 sequence is 16 residues long. CDR3 loop: CASSDVGGIDNSPLHF. Written as DNA, the CDR3 is TGCGCCAGCAGTGACGTAGGGGGAATCGATAATTCACCCCTCCACTTT.

The chain couples TRBV7-9 to TRBJ2-3, with D perhaps being TRBD1 or TRBD2 (6 bases each). CDR1 is SEHNR and CDR2 is FQNEAQ in the germline V gene (reference sequence). V was cut by 6 bases and J by 0 bases, with 16 bases left in between. The CDR3 is 16 residues long. In nucleotides, the CDR3 is TGTGCCAGCAGTCGGGGGCGAGGGGGGAGCACAGATACGCAGTATTTT. Amino acids: CASSRGRGGSTDTQYF.

This chain links TRBV13 with TRBJ1-2; 11 nucleotides align to TRBD1. The CDR3 is 16 amino acids. Germline values: CDR1 PRHDT, CDR2 FYEKMQ (reference sequence). Trimming took 0 bases from V and 4 from J; bases not matched to a gene: 4. The CDR3 loop is CASSLGSGQGAYGYTF. For the CDR3, the DNA is TGTGCCAGCAGCTTAGGTAGCGGACAGGGGGCCTATGGCTACACCTTC. Combining the CDR3 with reference TRBV13 and TRBJ1-2 gives the whole variable domain AAGVIQSPRHLIKEKRETATLKCYPIPRHDTVYWYQQGPGQDPQFLISFYEKMQSDKGSIPDRFSAQQFSDYHSELNMSSLELGDSALYFCASSLGSGQGAYGYTFGSGTRLTVV.

The V gene is TRBV28, the J gene TRBJ1-2, with D tentatively TRBD1 (5 bases). CDR3 length equals 11 residues. V lost 6 bases and J lost 3, with 5 bases in between. Germline CDR1 is MDHEN and CDR2 is SYDVKM. CDR3 protein: CASRQDYGYTF. The CDR3 DNA reads TGTGCCAGCAGACAGGACTATGGCTACACCTTC.

V is TRBV14 and J is TRBJ1-2; TRBD1 might be the D (6 bases). This CDR3 has 18 amino acids. V was cut by 0 bases and J by 1 base, with 18 bases left in between. From germline, CDR1 is SGHDN and CDR2 FVKESK. DNA for the CDR3: TGTGCCAGCAGCCAAGAGCAGGGGCCCTTATCCCTTAACTATGGCTACACCTTC. Translation gives CASSQEQGPLSLNYGYTF. Filled out from reference TRBV14 and TRBJ1-2, the complete variable domain reads EAGVTQFPSHSVIEKGQTVTLRCDPISGHDNLYWYRRVMGKEIKFLLHFVKESKQDESGMPNNRFLAERTGGTYSTLKVQPAELEDSGVYFCASSQEQGPLSLNYGYTFGSGTRLTVV.

This clone appeared once. The chain employs TRBV4-2 and TRBJ1-1, with unresolved D. The CDR3 consists of 14 residues. The germline V gene encodes CDR1 LGHNA and CDR2 YNFKEQ. V was trimmed by 1 base and J by 1 base, leaving 7 bases between them. This chain's CDR3 is CASSQVAENTEAFF. CDR3 DNA sequence: TGTGCCAGCAGCCAAGTGGCGGAGAACACTGAAGCTTTCTTT.

The chain links TRBV2 to TRBJ2-3; unclear D gene. CDR1 and CDR2 from the germline V gene are SNHLY and FYNNEI. The length of the CDR3 is 13 residues. Trimming cost V 7 bases and J 1 base, with 9 bases left between them. The CDR3 reads CASKETRTDTQYF. The CDR3 region has the DNA TGTGCCAGCAAAGAGACTCGCACAGATACGCAGTATTTT.

The V gene is TRBV6-1, the J gene TRBJ1-5, with D unclear. Trimming removed 2 bases from V and 11 bases from J, with 13 bases in between. CDR1 is MNHNS and CDR2 is SASEGT in the germline V gene. The CDR3 spans 13 residues. The CDR3 nucleotides are TGTGCCAGCAGTGAACTGACCCCTCCCTCCCAGCATTTT. Protein product: CASSELTPPSQHF.

Note on this clone: Other DNA sequences from this sample encode an identical CDR3 as well. The CDR3: CASSVSGRDQPQHF. CDR3 bases: TGTGCCAGCAGTGTTTCCGGTAGAGATCAGCCCCAGCATTTT. The chain joins TRBV6-1 to TRBJ1-5; D is ambiguous. Germline assignment: CDR1 MNHNS and CDR2 SASEGT. Deletions cut 4 bases from V and 5 bases from J, with 12 bases between. The CDR3 is 14 residues long.

This chain connects TRBV27 to TRBJ2-7; 8 bases match TRBD2. Losses at the gene ends were 6 bases for V and 6 bases for J; bases not matched to a gene: 4. Germline CDR1 reads MNHEY; CDR2 reads SMNVEV (reference sequence). The CDR3 is made up of 12 amino acids. CDR3 loop: CASRGLAGEQYF. The CDR3 DNA reads TGTGCCAGCAGAGGGCTAGCGGGCGAGCAGTACTTC.

This rearrangement joins TRBV5-4 to TRBJ1-3; D not certain. This CDR3 has 13 amino acids. Between the trimmed V and J ends, which lost 5 bases and 8 bases, there was a span of 14 bases. In germline, CDR1 is SGHNT, CDR2 YYREEE (reference sequence). The CDR3 is CASSRAEGYTIYF. The CDR3 coding sequence is TGTGCCAGCAGTCGGGCCGAAGGTTACACCATATATTTT.